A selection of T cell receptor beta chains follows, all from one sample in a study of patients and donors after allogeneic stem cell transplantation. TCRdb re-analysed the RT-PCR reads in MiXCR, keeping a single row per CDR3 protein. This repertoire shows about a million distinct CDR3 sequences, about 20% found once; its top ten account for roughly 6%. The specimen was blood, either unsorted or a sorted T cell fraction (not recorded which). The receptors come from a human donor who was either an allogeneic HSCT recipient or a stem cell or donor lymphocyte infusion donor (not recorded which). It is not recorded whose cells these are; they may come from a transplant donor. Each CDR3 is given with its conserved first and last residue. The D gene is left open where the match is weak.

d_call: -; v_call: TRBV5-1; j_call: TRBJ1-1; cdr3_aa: CASSPGGGVGWTEAFF
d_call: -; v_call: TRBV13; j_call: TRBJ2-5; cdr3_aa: CASSPEGRKQETQYF
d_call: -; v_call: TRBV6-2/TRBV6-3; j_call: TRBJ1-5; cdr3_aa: CASSRGQPQHF
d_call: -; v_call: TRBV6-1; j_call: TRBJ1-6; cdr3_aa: CASSERTNSPLHF
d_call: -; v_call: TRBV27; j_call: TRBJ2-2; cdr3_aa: CASSIRSGELFF
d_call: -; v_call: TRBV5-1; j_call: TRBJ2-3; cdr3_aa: CASSPGWGDTQYF
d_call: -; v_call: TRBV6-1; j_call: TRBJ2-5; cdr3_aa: CASSNRDWGNQETQYF
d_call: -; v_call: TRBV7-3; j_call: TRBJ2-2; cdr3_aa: CASSLRPRETGELFF
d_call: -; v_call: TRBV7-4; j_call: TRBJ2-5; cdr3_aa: CASSLYPLQETQYF
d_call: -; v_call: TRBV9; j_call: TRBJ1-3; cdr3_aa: CASSVAGSGNTIYF
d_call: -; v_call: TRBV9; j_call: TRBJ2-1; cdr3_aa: CASSADEGESNEQFF
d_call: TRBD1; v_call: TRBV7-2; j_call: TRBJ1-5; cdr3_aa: CASSLAGQVGNQPQHF
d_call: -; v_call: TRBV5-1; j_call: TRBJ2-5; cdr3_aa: CASNPTGKPPQYF